This TCR beta chain is drawn from a study of T cell responses to AZD1222 COVID-19 vaccine. About this clone itself: The target antigen is unknown. Different DNA sequences within this sample yield the same CDR3.

General study results and limits: Spike-specific TCR breadth and depth both grew after two AZD1222 doses. White British ancestry dominated among donors, who included more females, and clonal diversity was possibly underestimated. Repertoires were collected only later (after the peak T cell response had occurred).

Generated by immunoSEQ multiplex PCR, the TCRdb table keeps only in-frame clones and is missing some. This table has some 150,000 clones, roughly 91% appearing once. The receptor comes from an adult in good health. The starting material was peripheral blood, obtained on day 0 of AZD1222 vaccination.

The CDR3, as DNA: TGCGCCAGCAGCTTGGGCACAGGGGGCACAGATACGCAGTATTTT. Protein: CASSLGTGGTDTQYF. The J gene is TRBJ2-3, the V gene TRBV5-1; TRBD1 matches at 7 bases. Germline CDR1 SGHRS, CDR2 YFSETQ. CDR3 length: 15 residues. Trimming cost V 0 bases and J 1 base; bases outside gene matches: 2.